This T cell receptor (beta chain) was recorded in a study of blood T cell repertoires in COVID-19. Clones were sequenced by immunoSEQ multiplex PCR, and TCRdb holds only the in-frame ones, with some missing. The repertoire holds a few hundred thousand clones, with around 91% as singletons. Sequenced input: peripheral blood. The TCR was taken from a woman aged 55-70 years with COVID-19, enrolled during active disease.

Here the CDR3 DNA reads TGTGCCAGCTCACGACCGGGGAGCACTGAAGCTTTCTTT. Protein product: CASSRPGSTEAFF. The chain combines TRBV18 with TRBJ1-1; D not resolved. Trimming cost V 4 bases and J 4 bases, with 10 bases left between them. Germline V gene sequence: CDR1 KGHSH, CDR2 LQKENI. The CDR3 spans 13 residues. Filled out from reference TRBV18 and TRBJ1-1, the complete variable domain reads NAGVMQNPRHLVRRRGQEARLRCSPMKGHSHVYWYRQLPEEGLKFMVYLQKENIIDESGMPKERFSAEFPKEGPSILRIQQVVRGDSAAYFCASSRPGSTEAFFGQGTRLTVV.